These 29 T cell receptor beta chains were all obtained from the same sample, sequenced in a study of molecular identifiers for immune sequencing clone quantification (dated by TCRdb to the late 2010s). Receptors were amplified or captured by PCR. Sequencing was carried out with an Illumina HiSeq 4000. TCRdb reprocessed the public reads (quality trimming at Q25 with fastp, clone calling with MiXCR) and kept in-frame beta chains. Each entry is one CDR3 protein sequence, shown with its most common DNA and genes. Present in this sample are about 65,000 distinct CDR3 sequences, 15% to 20% of which were seen just once. Under 2% of the sample is taken by the ten largest. Sequences were obtained from naive CD8+ T cells from blood, with Jurkat cell RNA spiked in. The cell subset or site label for this specimen denotes: FACS-sorted CD8+CD4-CCR7+CD45RA+ naive T cells. The receptor source for this set is a human donor in good health. Some libraries in this study had Jurkat cell RNA spiked in.

This clonotype has more than one count but fewer than ten. The gene calls are TRBV19 and TRBJ2-1; D is uncertain. CDR3 length equals 15 residues. V was cut by 10 bases and J by 0 bases, with 16 bases left in between. CDR1 and CDR2 from the germline V gene are LNHDA and SQIVND (reference sequence). Written as DNA, the CDR3 is TGTGCCACCCTACCCCTGGGCGCCTCCTACAATGAGCAGTTCTTC. Residues: CATLPLGASYNEQFF.

This clonotype was seen many times. The rearrangement links TRBV24-1 to TRBJ2-2; possible D gene TRBD2, 5 bases. V shed 1 base and J shed 0 bases, with 8 bases lying between them. The CDR3 totals 16 residues. Germline V gene sequence: CDR1 KGHDR, CDR2 SFDVKD. For the CDR3, the DNA is TGTGCCACCAGTGATTTCCCGGGGACGAACACCGGGGAGCTGTTTTTT. Translating it yields CATSDFPGTNTGELFF.

This clonotype occurred a few times. The chain couples TRBV27 to TRBJ2-1; D is undetermined. The CDR3 contains 16 residues. The ends were cut back, 7 bases at V and 0 bases at J, with 16 bases in the middle. Per germline, CDR1 MNHEY and CDR2 SMNVEV (reference sequence). CDR3 protein: CASTEIGGHSYNEQFF. The CDR3 DNA reads as TGTGCCAGCACAGAAATTGGCGGCCACTCCTACAATGAGCAGTTCTTC.

This clonotype was picked up many times. The CDR3 is CRSSGTKDSGRAHNEQFF. The DNA of the CDR3 is TGCAGATCTTCCGGGACAAAGGATAGCGGGAGGGCCCACAATGAGCAGTTCTTC. The chain uses TRBV29-1 and TRBJ2-1; 11 bases agree with TRBD2. The CDR3 is made up of 18 amino acids. The V gene's germline CDR1 is SQVTM and CDR2 ANQGSEA.

The chain has TRBV20-1 and TRBJ2-7; no reliable D call. This CDR3 contains 14 residues. V lost 2 bases, J lost 0 bases, and 11 bases lay in between. Per the germline V gene, CDR1 is DFQATT and CDR2 is SNEGSKA (reference sequence). DNA for the CDR3: TGCAGTGCTAGACTGACACCTAACTCCTACGAGCAGTACTTC. This sequence encodes CSARLTPNSYEQYF.

The chain links TRBV19 to TRBJ2-7; 9 nucleotides align to TRBD1. The CDR3 has 14 residues. Trimming removed 5 bases from V and 2 bases from J; junction bases left unmatched: 4. Germline CDR1 and CDR2: LNHDA and SQIVND (reference sequence). CDR3 sequence reads: CASSPGTGPYEQYF. Here the CDR3 DNA reads TGTGCCAGTAGTCCCGGGACAGGGCCCTACGAGCAGTACTTC.

J is TRBJ2-7 and V is TRBV28; TRBD1 matches at 7 bases. Germline loops: CDR1 MDHEN, CDR2 SYDVKM. The V segment lost 6 bases and the J segment 2 bases; nucleotides outside the gene matches: 19. This CDR3 region has 18 residues. The CDR3 loop is CASRLGDSGPNFAYEQYF. In DNA form, the CDR3 reads TGTGCCAGCAGACTGGGGGACAGCGGCCCAAACTTCGCCTACGAGCAGTACTTC.

Remarks on this clonotype: The CDR3 does not close with the conserved phenylalanine or tryptophan, likely indicating a read error. The rearrangement joins TRBV7-9 to TRBJ1-5, with a possible D match to TRBD1 (5 bases). Trimming took 5 bases from V and 7 from J, leaving 15 bases between them. Per germline, CDR1 SEHNR and CDR2 FQNEAQ (reference sequence). The CDR3 is 14 amino acids. CDR3 in amino acids: CASSPRGASQPQHY. The CDR3 DNA follows: TGTGCCAGCAGCCCCCGGGGCGCAAGCCAGCCCCAGCATTAT.

As to this clonotype: A read error may explain this, as a much larger clone is one base away. This sequence joins TRBV12-3 or TRBV12-4 and TRBJ2-3, with unresolved D. The CDR3 runs 16 residues. The germline V and J ends were trimmed by 4 bases and 3 bases, with 17 bases remaining between them. The CDR3 sequence: CASSSSVTVSTDTQYF. CDR3 DNA sequence: TGTGCCAGCAGTTCATCGGTTACCGTATCGACAGATACGCAGTATTTT.

Notes on this clonotype: A clone one base away is much larger, so this may be a read error. This chain connects TRBV24-1 to TRBJ2-2; either TRBD1 or TRBD2 may supply D (5 bases each). The CDR3 length is 16 residues. Germline V CDR1 and CDR2: KGHDR, SFDVKD. The CDR3: CATKGSGRSDTGVLFF. The CDR3 DNA reads TGTGCCACCAAAGGCTCGGGGCGGTCAGACACCGGGGTGCTGTTTTTT.

Points on this clonotype: A much larger clonotype is one base distant, so this may be a read error. The chain is built from TRBV12-3 or TRBV12-4 and TRBJ2-3; 15 bases fit TRBD2. CDR3 length equals 18 residues. CDR3 protein: CAGSGLAGGPSRSNTQYF. CDR3 nucleotide sequence: TGTGCCGGCAGCGGACTAGCGGGAGGGCCCTCTCGGTCGAATACGCAGTATTTT.

In its sample, this clonotype was seen a few times. The rearrangement links TRBV7-9 to TRBJ2-7; tentatively, D is TRBD1 (5 bases). This CDR3 contains 17 residues. Per the germline V gene, CDR1 is SEHNR and CDR2 is FQNEAQ (reference sequence). The V and J ends lost 5 bases and 0 bases respectively, with 20 bases between them. Here the CDR3 DNA reads TGTGCCAGCAGCCCTCCACGCTCCAGGGCCACCTCCTACGAGCAGTACTTC. Amino acid sequence: CASSPPRSRATSYEQYF.

This clonotype was detected ten times or more. J is TRBJ2-1 and V is TRBV15; D gene ambiguous. In germline, CDR1 is LNHNV, CDR2 YYDKDF (reference sequence). Trimming pared 2 bases from V and 7 bases from J, leaving 9 bases between. The CDR3 consists of 13 residues. CDR3 nucleotides: TGTGCCACCAGCAGACAGACCGCTAATGAGCAGTTCTTC. Its protein is CATSRQTANEQFF.

V usage is TRBV4-2 and J usage is TRBJ1-2; 7 nucleotides align to TRBD1. CDR1 is LGHNA, CDR2 YNFKEQ, per germline. The CDR3 has 14 residues. V shed 4 bases, J shed 2 bases, and the junction held 4 bases outside the gene matches. The DNA for the CDR3 is TGTGCCAGCAGCCCCACAGGGGCCAACTATGGCTACACCTTC. It is translated as CASSPTGANYGYTF.

This clonotype was observed many times. This chain connects TRBV28 to TRBJ1-1; D is unclear. Looked up from germline, CDR1 is MDHEN and CDR2 is SYDVKM. V was shortened by 3 bases and J by 4 bases, with 12 bases between the two germline ends. CDR3 length: 14 amino acids. The CDR3 sequence is CASSFEGLGTEAFF. The CDR3 DNA is TGTGCCAGCAGTTTCGAGGGCTTGGGCACTGAAGCTTTCTTT. Drawing the rest from reference TRBV28 and TRBJ1-1, the complete variable domain is DVKVTQSSRYLVKRTGEKVFLECVQDMDHENMFWYRQDPGLGLRLIYFSYDVKMKEKGDIPEGYSVSREKKERFSLILESASTNQTSMYLCASSFEGLGTEAFFGQGTRLTVV.

Ten or more counts support this clonotype. The chain employs TRBV2 and TRBJ2-3; D may be TRBD2 (6 bases). With 0 bases removed from V and 0 bases from J, the gap between germline ends came to 13 bases. The CDR3 extends over 17 amino acids. Germline CDR1 SNHLY, CDR2 FYNNEI. CDR3 region: CASSEALAASSTDTQYF. CDR3 DNA sequence: TGTGCCAGCAGTGAAGCGTTAGCGGCCTCTAGCACAGATACGCAGTATTTT.

This clonotype was detected a few times. The rearrangement uses TRBV12-3 or TRBV12-4 and TRBJ1-4, with a possible D match to TRBD1 (5 bases). Trimming removed 6 bases from V and 4 bases from J, with 24 bases in between. CDR3 size: 18 residues. CDR3 sequence: CASSPVGTTGRVNEKLFF. For the CDR3, the DNA is TGTGCCAGCAGCCCGGTTGGGACGACTGGGCGGGTTAATGAAAAACTGTTTTTT.

This clonotype was recorded a few times. This is likely a read error, given that the CDR3 carries no conserved phenylalanine or tryptophan at its end. The chain couples TRBV28 to TRBJ2-7; D remains ambiguous. Germline V gene lookup returns CDR1 MDHEN and CDR2 SYDVKM. There are 12 residues in the CDR3. The CDR3 protein is CASSFFGYGQYI. Here the CDR3 DNA reads TGTGCCAGCAGTTTTTTCGGCTACGGGCAGTACATC.

This clonotype was seen at least ten times. V usage is TRBV28 and J usage is TRBJ2-7, with TRBD2 matching over 12 bases. V lost 3 bases and J lost 0; bases outside the gene matches: 6. CDR3 length: 17 amino acids. Germline V lookup: CDR1 MDHEN, CDR2 SYDVKM. DNA of the CDR3: TGTGCCAGCAGTTTGAGACTAGCGGGAGCTAGCTCCTACGAGCAGTACTTC. As protein: CASSLRLAGASSYEQYF.

The sample holds a few counts of this clonotype. One end of the junction varies from germline; a read error may be responsible. V usage is TRBV24-1 and J usage is TRBJ2-1; D remains ambiguous. The germline CDR1 and CDR2 sequences are KGHDR and SFDVKD. The CDR3 consists of 15 residues. In DNA, the CDR3 is TGTGCCACCAGTGATTCGTCAGATATTAGTAATGAGCAGTCCTTC. Protein product: CATSDSSDISNEQSF.

This clonotype has only a few counts. The chain is built from TRBV10-3 and TRBJ2-1, with 13 positions matching TRBD2. CDR3 length: 15 residues. The V segment lost 2 bases and the J segment 9 bases; nucleotides outside the gene matches: 4. The V gene's germline CDR1 is ENHRY and CDR2 SYGVKD. The CDR3 here is CAISEPGLAGFEQFF. The DNA for the CDR3 is TGTGCCATCAGTGAGCCGGGACTAGCGGGATTTGAGCAGTTCTTC.

This clonotype was counted between two and nine times. This chain uses TRBV24-1 with TRBJ2-1; D gene unclear. The germline V and J ends were trimmed by 5 bases and 2 bases, with 12 bases remaining between them. The CDR3 is 15 amino acids. CDR1 and CDR2 from the germline V gene are KGHDR and SFDVKD. CDR3 sequence: CATSAPLSTYNEQFF. CDR3 in DNA: TGTGCCACCAGTGCTCCCCTGAGCACCTACAATGAGCAGTTCTTC.

The chain has TRBV20-1 and TRBJ2-1; possibly TRBD2 for D (6 bases). This CDR3 has 16 residues. Germline CDR1 is DFQATT and CDR2 is SNEGSKA (reference sequence). Trimming removed 6 bases from V and 2 bases from J, with 20 bases in between. DNA of the CDR3: TGCAGTGCCCTGGACTACACGGGAGTCCCCTACAATGAGCAGTTCTTC. Its protein product is CSALDYTGVPYNEQFF.

This chain's CDR3 is CASGTTGWDNEQFF. CDR3 in DNA: TGTGCCAGCGGTACGACGGGGTGGGACAATGAGCAGTTCTTC. This rearrangement joins TRBV12-3 or TRBV12-4 to TRBJ2-1; D may be TRBD2 (5 bases). Trimming stripped 8 bases from V and 5 bases from J, with 16 bases between. The CDR3 extends over 14 amino acids.

This clonotype was observed at least ten times. The rearrangement uses TRBV30 and TRBJ2-3; 7 nucleotides align to TRBD1. The V gene's germline CDR1 is GTSNPN and CDR2 SVGIG (reference sequence). After removal of 4 bases from V and 9 bases from J, the junction contained 10 bases not matched to a gene. The CDR3 is made up of 13 amino acids. The CDR3 reads CAWKTGLIGTQYF. The CDR3 region has the DNA TGTGCCTGGAAGACAGGGTTAATAGGGACGCAGTATTTT.

This clonotype came up many times. This rearrangement joins TRBV7-9 to TRBJ2-2; D may be TRBD1 or TRBD2 (5 bases each). Per the germline V gene, CDR1 is SEHNR and CDR2 is FQNEAQ (reference sequence). Trimming stripped 6 bases from V and 8 bases from J, with 10 bases between. CDR3 length equals 12 residues. This chain's CDR3 is CASRGEYGELFF. The DNA for the CDR3 is TGTGCCAGCAGGGGGGAATATGGGGAGCTGTTTTTT.

The chain combines TRBV27 with TRBJ2-7; D is tentatively TRBD1 or TRBD2 (5 bases each). The germline V and J ends were trimmed by 5 bases and 0 bases, with 11 bases remaining between them. The CDR3 contains 14 residues. The germline gives CDR1 MNHEY, CDR2 SMNVEV (reference sequence). CDR3 amino acids: CASSDGGSSYEQYF. The DNA of the CDR3 is TGTGCCAGCAGTGATGGGGGTAGCTCCTACGAGCAGTACTTC.

V is TRBV18 and J is TRBJ2-1; 7 bases are shared with TRBD2. After removal of 0 bases from V and 5 bases from J, the junction contained 10 bases not matched to a gene. Germline V gives CDR1 KGHSH, CDR2 LQKENI. The CDR3 length is 17 residues. CDR3 sequence: CASSPPGWGAGHNEQFF. The CDR3 DNA reads as TGTGCCAGCTCACCACCTGGGTGGGGAGCGGGACACAATGAGCAGTTCTTC.

Points on this clonotype: A much larger clone is a single base away; this may be a read error. The gene calls are TRBV27 and TRBJ1-5, with D possibly being TRBD1 (6 bases). CDR3 size: 14 residues. V gave up 4 bases and J gave up 8 bases, with 15 bases separating them. The germline V gene has CDR1 MNHEY and CDR2 SMNVEV (reference sequence). The CDR3 spells CASSSRGSEEPQHF. The DNA of the CDR3 is TGTGCCAGCAGTTCAAGGGGGTCGGAGGAGCCCCAGCATTTT.